This T cell receptor beta chain was sequenced for a study of tumor-infiltrating lymphocytes in primary liver carcinoma. From unsorted bulk tissue weighing about 17-30 mg, DNA and RNA were co-extracted. This clonotype was counted ten times or more. Priming with a constant-region primer yielded TCR beta cDNA from 450 to 600 ng total RNA. Slightly modified ARM-PCR served as the procedure for the TCR beta libraries. These libraries came from three rounds of nested multiplex PCR. TCRdb fed the multiplex PCR reads into MiXCR, producing one record per CDR3 protein. The sample holds approximately 40,000 distinct CDR3 sequences, 65% to 85% seen once. What was sequenced was liver tumor tissue from sampling region 2. Subset: tumor region T2, inferior pole. This receptor was obtained from a man aged 40-50 years with primary liver carcinoma and hepatitis B virus infection.

CDR3 region: CASSLPGGEGETQYF. CDR3 DNA sequence: TGCGCCAGCAGCTTACCAGGGGGCGAAGGAGAGACCCAGTACTTC. This chain uses TRBV5-1 with TRBJ2-5, with 8 bases fitting TRBD1. CDR3 length equals 15 residues. After removal of 2 bases from V and 4 bases from J, the junction contained 7 bases not matched to a gene. The germline gives CDR1 SGHRS, CDR2 YFSETQ.